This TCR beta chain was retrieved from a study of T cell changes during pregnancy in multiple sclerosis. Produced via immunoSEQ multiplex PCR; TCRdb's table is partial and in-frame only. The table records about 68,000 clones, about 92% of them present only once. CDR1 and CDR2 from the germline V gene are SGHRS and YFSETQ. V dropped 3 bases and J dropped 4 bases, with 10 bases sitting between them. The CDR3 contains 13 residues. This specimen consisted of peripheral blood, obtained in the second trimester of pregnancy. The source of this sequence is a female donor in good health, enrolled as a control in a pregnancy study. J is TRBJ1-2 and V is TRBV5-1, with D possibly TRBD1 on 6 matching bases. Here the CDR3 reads CASSSGQLYGYTF. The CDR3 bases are TGCGCCAGCAGCTCCGGACAGCTCTATGGCTACACCTTC.